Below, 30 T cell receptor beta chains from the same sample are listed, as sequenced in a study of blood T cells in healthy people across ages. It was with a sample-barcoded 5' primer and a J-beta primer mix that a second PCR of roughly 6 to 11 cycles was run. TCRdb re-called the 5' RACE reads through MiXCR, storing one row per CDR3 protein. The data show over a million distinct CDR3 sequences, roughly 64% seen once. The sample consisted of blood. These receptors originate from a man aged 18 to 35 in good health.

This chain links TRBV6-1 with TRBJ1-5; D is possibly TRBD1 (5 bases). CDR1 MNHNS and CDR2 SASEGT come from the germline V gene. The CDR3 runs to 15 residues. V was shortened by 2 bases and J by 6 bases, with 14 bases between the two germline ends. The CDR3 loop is CASSEFGRDGQPQHF. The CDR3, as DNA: TGTGCCAGCAGTGAATTTGGCAGGGACGGTCAGCCCCAGCATTTT.

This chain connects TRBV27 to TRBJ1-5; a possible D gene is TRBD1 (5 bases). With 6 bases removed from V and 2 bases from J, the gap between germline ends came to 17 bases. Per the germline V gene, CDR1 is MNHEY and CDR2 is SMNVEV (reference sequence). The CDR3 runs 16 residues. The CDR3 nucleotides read TGTGCCAGCAGACCCCAGACAGTGGGGGGCAATCAGCCCCAGCATTTT. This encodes CASRPQTVGGNQPQHF.

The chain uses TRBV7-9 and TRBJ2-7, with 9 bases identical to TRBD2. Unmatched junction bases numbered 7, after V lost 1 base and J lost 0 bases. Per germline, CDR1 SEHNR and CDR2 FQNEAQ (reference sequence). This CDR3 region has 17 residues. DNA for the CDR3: TGTGCCAGCAGCTTAGAGTTTAGTAGCGGGAGCTCCTACGAGCAGTACTTC. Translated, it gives CASSLEFSSGSSYEQYF.

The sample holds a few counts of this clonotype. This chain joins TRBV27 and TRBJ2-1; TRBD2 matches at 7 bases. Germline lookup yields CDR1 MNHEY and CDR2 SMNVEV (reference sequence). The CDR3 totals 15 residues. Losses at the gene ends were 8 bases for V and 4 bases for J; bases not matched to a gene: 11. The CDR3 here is CASGRGTGGYNEQFF. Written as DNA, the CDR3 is TGTGCCAGCGGGAGGGGTACGGGGGGATACAATGAGCAGTTCTTC.

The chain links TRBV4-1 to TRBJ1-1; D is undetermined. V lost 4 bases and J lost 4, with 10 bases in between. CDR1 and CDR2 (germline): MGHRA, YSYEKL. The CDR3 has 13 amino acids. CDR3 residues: CASSRVIGTEAFF. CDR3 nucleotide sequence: TGCGCCAGCAGCCGGGTCATCGGCACTGAAGCTTTCTTT.

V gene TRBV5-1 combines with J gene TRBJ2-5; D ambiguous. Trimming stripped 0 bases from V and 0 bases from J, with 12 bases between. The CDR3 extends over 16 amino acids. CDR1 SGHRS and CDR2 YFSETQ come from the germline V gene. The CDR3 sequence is CASSLEKDGYQETQYF. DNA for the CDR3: TGCGCCAGCAGCTTGGAAAAGGACGGTTACCAAGAGACCCAGTACTTC.

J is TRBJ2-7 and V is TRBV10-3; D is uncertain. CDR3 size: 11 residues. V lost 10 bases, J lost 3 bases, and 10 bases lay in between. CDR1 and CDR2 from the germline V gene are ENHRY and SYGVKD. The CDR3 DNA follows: TGTGCCACCGGACCCGACTACGAGCAGTACTTC. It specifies CATGPDYEQYF.

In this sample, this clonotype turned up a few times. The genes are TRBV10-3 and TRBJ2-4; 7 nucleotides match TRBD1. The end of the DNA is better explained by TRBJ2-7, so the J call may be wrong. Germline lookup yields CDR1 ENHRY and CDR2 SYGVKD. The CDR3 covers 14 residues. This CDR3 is CAISGRGQSYEQYF. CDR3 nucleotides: TGTGCCATCAGTGGAAGGGGACAGAGCTACGAGCAGTACTTC.

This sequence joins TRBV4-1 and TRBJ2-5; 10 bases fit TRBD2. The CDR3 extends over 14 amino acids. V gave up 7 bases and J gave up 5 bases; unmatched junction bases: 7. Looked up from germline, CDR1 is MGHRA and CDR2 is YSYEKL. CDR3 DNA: TGCGCCAGCACTCCGGGACTAGCGCTCGAGACCCAGTACTTC. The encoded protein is CASTPGLALETQYF.

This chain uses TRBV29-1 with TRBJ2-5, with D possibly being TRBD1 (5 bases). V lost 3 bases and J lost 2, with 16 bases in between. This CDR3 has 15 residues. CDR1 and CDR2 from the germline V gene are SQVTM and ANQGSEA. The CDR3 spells CSVEGSGNPQETQYF. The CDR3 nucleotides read TGCAGCGTTGAGGGTTCAGGGAACCCTCAAGAGACCCAGTACTTC.

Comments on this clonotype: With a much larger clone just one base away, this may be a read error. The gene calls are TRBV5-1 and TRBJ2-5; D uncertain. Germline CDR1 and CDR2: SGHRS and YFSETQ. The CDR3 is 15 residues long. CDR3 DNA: TGCGCCAGCAGCCTCTTACCGCCCCCTCAAGAGGCCCAGTACTTC. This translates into CASSLLPPPQEAQYF.

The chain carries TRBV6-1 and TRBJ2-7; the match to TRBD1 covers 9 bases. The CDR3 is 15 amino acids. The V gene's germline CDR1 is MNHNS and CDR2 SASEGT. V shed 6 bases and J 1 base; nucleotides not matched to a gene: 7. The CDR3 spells CASRTGTGNSYEQYF. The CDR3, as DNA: TGTGCCAGCAGGACCGGGACAGGGAATTCCTACGAGCAGTACTTC.

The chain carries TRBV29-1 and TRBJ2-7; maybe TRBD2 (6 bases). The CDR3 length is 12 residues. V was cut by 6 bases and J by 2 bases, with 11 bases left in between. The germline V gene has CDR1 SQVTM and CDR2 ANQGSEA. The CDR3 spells CSVAGFTYEQYF. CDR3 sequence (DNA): TGCAGCGTAGCGGGCTTTACCTACGAGCAGTACTTC.

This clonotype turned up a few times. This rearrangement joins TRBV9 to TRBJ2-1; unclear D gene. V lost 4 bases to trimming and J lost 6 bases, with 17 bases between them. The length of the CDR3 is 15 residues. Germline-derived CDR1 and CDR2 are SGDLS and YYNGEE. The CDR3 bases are TGTGCCAGCAGCCCCCGGAGCCCAAGCGCCAATGAGCAGTTCTTC. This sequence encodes CASSPRSPSANEQFF.

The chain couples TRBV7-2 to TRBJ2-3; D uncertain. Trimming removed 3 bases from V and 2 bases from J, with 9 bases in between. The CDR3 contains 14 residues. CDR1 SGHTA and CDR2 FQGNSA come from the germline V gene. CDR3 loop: CASSFGPTTDTQYF. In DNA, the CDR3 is TGTGCCAGCAGCTTCGGGCCTACCACAGATACGCAGTATTTT.

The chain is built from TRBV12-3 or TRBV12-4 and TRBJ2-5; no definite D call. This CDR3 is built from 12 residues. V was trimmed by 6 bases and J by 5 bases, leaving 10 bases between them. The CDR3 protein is CASREKWETQYF. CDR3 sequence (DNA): TGTGCCAGCAGGGAGAAATGGGAGACCCAGTACTTC.

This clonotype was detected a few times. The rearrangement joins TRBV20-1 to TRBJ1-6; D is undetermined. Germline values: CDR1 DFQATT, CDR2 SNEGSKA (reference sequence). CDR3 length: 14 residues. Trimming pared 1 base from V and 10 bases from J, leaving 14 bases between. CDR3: CSARVGYEASPLHF. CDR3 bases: TGCAGTGCTAGAGTAGGGTACGAGGCCTCACCCCTCCACTTT.

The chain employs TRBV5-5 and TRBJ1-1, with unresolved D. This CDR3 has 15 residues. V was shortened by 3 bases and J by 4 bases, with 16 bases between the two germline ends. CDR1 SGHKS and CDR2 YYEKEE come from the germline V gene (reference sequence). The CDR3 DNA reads TGTGCCAGCAGCTCCGGGCCCGATCAGCCCACTGAAGCTTTCTTT. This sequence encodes CASSSGPDQPTEAFF.

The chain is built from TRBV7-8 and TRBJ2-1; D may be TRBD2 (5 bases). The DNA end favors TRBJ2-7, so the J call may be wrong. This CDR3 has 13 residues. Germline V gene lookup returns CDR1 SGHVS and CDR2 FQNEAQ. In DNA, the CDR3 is TGTGCCAGCAACCGACTCGACTACAATGAGCAGTACTTC. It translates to CASNRLDYNEQYF.

The CDR3 loop reads CSAEDRDRGNQPQHF. CDR3 sequence (DNA): TGCAGTGCTGAAGACCGGGACAGGGGCAATCAGCCCCAGCATTTT. This chain connects TRBV20-1 to TRBJ1-5, with TRBD1 matching 9 bases. The junction had 7 bases not matched to a gene; V was cut back by 5 bases and J by 2 bases. The CDR3 totals 15 residues. Germline V gene sequence: CDR1 DFQATT, CDR2 SNEGSKA (reference sequence).

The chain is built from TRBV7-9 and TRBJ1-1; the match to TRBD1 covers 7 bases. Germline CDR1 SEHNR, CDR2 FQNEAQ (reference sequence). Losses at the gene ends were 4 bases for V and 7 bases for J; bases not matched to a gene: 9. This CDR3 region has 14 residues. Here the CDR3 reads CASSSRDRGDEAFF. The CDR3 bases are TGTGCCAGCAGCTCCCGGGACAGAGGAGATGAAGCTTTCTTT.

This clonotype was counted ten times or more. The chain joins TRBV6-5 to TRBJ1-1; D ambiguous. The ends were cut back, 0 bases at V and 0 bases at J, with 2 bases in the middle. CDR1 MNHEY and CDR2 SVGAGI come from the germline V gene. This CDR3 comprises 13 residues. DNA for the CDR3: TGTGCCAGCAGTTACTCCTTGAACACTGAAGCTTTCTTT. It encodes CASSYSLNTEAFF.

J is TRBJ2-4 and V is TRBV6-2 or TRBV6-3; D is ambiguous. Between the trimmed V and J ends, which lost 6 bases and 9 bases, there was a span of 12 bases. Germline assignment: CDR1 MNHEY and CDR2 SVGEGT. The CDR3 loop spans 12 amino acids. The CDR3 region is CASSPDPGIQYF. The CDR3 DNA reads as TGTGCCAGCAGCCCCGATCCAGGCATTCAGTACTTC.

CDR3 DNA: TGTGCCAGCAGCCGCGGTTCTAGCGGCACAGATACGCAGTATTTT. Its protein is CASSRGSSGTDTQYF. This chain links TRBV27 with TRBJ2-3; D perhaps matches TRBD2 (6 bases). The CDR3 consists of 15 residues. From germline, CDR1 is MNHEY and CDR2 SMNVEV (reference sequence). V lost 6 bases and J lost 1, with 14 bases in between.

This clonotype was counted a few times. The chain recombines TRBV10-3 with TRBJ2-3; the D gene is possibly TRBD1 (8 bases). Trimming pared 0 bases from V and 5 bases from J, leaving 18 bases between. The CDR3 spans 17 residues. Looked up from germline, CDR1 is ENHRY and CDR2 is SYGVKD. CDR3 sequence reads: CAISESGQGGRQDTQYF. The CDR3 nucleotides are TGTGCCATCAGTGAGTCCGGACAGGGAGGGAGGCAAGATACGCAGTATTTT.

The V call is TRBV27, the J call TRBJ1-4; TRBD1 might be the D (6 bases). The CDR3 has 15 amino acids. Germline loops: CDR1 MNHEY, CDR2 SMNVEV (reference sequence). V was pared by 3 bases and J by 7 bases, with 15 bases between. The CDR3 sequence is CASSLVSGRGEKLFF. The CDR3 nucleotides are TGTGCCAGCAGTTTGGTCAGTGGCAGGGGTGAAAAACTGTTTTTT.

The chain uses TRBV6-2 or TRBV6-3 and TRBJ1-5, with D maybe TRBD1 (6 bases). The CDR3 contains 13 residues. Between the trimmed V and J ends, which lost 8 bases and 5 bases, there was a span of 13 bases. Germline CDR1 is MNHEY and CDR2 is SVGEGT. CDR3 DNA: TGTGCCAGCGGCGAGCAGGGGTATCAGCCCCAGCATTTT. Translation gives CASGEQGYQPQHF.

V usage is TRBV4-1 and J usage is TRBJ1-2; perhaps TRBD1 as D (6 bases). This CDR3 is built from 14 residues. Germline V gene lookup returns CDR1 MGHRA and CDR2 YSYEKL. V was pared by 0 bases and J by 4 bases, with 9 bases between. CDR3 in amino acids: CASSQEGGRYGYTF. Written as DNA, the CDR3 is TGCGCCAGCAGCCAAGAAGGGGGACGCTATGGCTACACCTTC.

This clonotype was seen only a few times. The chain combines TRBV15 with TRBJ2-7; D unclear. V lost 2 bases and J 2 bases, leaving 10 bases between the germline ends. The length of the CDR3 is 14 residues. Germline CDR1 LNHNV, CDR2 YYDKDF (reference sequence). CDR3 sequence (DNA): TGTGCCACCAGCAGACGGACGTATACCTACGAGCAGTACTTC. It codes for CATSRRTYTYEQYF.

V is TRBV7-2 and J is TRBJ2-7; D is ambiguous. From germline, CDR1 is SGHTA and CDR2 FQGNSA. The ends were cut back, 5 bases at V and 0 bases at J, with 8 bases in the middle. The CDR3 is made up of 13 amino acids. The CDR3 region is CASSLPTSYEQYF. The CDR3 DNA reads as TGTGCCAGCAGCCTCCCAACCTCCTACGAGCAGTACTTC.